The source of this T cell receptor (beta chain) is a study of T cell responses to AZD1222 COVID-19 vaccine. Regarding the study as a whole: The peak T cell response came first, and repertoires were sampled only after it. At baseline, seropositivity was found in only a handful of AZD1222 recipients.

CDR3 length: 14 residues. V lost 0 bases, J lost 2 bases, and 8 bases lay in between. The germline V gene has CDR1 KGHSH and CDR2 LQKENI. Concerning this clone itself: Its target is not known.

The protocol was immunoSEQ multiplex PCR, while the TCRdb copy is restricted to in-frame clones and leaves out a portion. Among 200,000 to 300,000 clones listed, 85% to 95% were seen once. The chain links TRBV18 to TRBJ2-7, with D possibly matching TRBD1 (5 bases). Sequenced material: peripheral blood, taken on day 0 of AZD1222 vaccination. The receptor was derived from an adult in good health. The CDR3 loop is CASSPPDTTYEQYF. In DNA, the CDR3 is TGTGCCAGCTCACCACCGGACACCACCTACGAGCAGTACTTC. Together with reference TRBV18 and TRBJ2-7, the CDR3 gives the full variable domain: NAGVMQNPRHLVRRRGQEARLRCSPMKGHSHVYWYRQLPEEGLKFMVYLQKENIIDESGMPKERFSAEFPKEGPSILRIQQVVRGDSAAYFCASSPPDTTYEQYFGPGTRLTVT.